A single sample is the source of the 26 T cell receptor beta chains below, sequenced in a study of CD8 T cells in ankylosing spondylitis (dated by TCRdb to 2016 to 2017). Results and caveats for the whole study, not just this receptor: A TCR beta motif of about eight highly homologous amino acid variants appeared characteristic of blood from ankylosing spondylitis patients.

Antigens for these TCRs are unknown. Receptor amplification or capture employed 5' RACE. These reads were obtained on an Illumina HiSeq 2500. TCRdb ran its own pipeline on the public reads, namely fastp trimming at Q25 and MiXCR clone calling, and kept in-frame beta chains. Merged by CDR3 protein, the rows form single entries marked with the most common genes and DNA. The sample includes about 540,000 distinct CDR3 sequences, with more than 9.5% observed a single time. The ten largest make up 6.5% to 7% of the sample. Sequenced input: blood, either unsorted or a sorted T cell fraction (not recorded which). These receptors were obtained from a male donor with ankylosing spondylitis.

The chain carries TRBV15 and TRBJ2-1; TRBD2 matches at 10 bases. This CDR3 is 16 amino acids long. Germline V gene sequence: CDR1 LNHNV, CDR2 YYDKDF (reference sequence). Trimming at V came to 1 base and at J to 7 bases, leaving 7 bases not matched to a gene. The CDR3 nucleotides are TGTGCCACCAGCAGAGTCCTAGCGGGAGAGGATAATGAGCAGTTCTTC. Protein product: CATSRVLAGEDNEQFF. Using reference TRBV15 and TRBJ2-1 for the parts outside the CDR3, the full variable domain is DAMVIQNPRYQVTQFGKPVTLSCSQTLNHNVMYWYQQKSSQAPKLLFHYYDKDFNNEADTPDNFQSRRPNTSFCFLDIRSPGLGDTAMYLCATSRVLAGEDNEQFFGPGTRLTVL.

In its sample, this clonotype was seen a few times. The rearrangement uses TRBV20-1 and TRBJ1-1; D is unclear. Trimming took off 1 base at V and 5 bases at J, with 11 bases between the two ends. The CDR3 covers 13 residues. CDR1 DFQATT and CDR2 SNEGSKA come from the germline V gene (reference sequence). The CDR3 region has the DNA TGCAGTGCTAGAGGCCTGACGGGGACTGAAGCTTTCTTT. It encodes CSARGLTGTEAFF.

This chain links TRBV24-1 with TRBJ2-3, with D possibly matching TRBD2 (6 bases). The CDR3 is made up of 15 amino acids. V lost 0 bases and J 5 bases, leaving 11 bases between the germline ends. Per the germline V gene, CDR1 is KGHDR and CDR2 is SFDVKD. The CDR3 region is CATSDLRGGRDTQYF. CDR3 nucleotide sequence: TGTGCCACCAGTGATTTGCGGGGAGGCCGAGATACGCAGTATTTT.

The CDR3 region is CASRNTSENYNEQFF. The CDR3 region has the DNA TGTGCCAGCAGGAACACTAGCGAGAACTACAATGAGCAGTTCTTC. V usage is TRBV14 and J usage is TRBJ2-1, with 7 bases aligning to TRBD2. CDR1 is SGHDN, CDR2 FVKESK, per germline. There are 15 residues in the CDR3. The ends lost 6 bases at V and 3 bases at J; junction bases unmatched: 8.

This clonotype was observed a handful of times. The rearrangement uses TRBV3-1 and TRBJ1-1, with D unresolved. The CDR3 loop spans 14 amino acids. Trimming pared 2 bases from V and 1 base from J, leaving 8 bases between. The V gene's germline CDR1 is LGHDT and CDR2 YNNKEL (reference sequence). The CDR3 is CASSQITENTEAFF. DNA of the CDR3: TGTGCCAGCAGCCAAATAACAGAGAACACTGAAGCTTTCTTT.

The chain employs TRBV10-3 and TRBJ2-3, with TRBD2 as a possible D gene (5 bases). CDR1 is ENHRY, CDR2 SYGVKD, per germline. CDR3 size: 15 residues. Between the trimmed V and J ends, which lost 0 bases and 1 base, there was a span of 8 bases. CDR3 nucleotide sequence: TGTGCCATCAGTGAGTCAACTAGACGCACAGATACGCAGTATTTT. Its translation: CAISESTRRTDTQYF.

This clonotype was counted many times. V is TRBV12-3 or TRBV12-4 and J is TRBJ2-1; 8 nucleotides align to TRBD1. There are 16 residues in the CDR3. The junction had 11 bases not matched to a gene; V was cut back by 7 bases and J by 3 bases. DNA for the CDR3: TGTGCCAGCACTCCCTCCGGGACAGGCAACTACAATGAGCAGTTCTTC. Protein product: CASTPSGTGNYNEQFF.

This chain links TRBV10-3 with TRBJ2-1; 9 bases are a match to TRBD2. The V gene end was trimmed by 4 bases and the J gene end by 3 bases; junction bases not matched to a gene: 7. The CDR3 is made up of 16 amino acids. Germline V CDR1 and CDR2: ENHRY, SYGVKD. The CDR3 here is CAISAMTSGVYNEQFF. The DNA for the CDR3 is TGTGCCATCAGTGCGATGACTAGCGGAGTCTACAATGAGCAGTTCTTC.

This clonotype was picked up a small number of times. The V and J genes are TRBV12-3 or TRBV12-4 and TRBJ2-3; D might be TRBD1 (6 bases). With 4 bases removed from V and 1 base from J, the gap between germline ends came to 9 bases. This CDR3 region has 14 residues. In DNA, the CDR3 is TGTGCCAGCAGTTGGGGGCTACGCACAGATACGCAGTATTTT. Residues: CASSWGLRTDTQYF.

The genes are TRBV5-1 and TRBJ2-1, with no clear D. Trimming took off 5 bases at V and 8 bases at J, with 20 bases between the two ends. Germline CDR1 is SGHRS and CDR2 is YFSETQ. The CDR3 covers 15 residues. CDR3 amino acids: CASSFMGFANDEQFF. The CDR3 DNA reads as TGCGCCAGCAGTTTCATGGGATTTGCGAACGATGAGCAGTTCTTC.

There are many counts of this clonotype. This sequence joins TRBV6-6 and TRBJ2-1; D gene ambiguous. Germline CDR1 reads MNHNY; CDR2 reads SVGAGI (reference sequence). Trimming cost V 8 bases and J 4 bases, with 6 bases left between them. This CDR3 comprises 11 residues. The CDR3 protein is CASSRYNEQFF. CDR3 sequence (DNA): TGTGCCAGCTCCCGGTACAATGAGCAGTTCTTC.

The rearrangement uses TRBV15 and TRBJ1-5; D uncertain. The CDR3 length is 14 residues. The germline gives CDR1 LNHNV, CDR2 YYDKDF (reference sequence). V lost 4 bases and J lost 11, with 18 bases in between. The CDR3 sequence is CATSKTETFGSQHF. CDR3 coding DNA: TGTGCCACCAGCAAAACGGAGACATTCGGGTCCCAGCATTTT.

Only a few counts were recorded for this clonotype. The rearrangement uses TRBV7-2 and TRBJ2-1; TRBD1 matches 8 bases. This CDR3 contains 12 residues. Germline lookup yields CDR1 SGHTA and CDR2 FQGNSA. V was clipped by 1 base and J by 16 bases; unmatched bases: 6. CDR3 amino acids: CASSLEDREQFF. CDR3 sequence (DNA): TGTGCCAGCAGCTTAGAGGACAGGGAACAATTCTTC.

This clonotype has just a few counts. The CDR3 sequence is CSARTSGINSYEQYF. CDR3 DNA: TGCAGTGCCCGGACTAGCGGGATCAACTCCTACGAGCAGTACTTC. The rearrangement joins TRBV20-1 to TRBJ2-7; 12 bases agree with TRBD2. Germline V gene sequence: CDR1 DFQATT, CDR2 SNEGSKA (reference sequence). V shed 6 bases, J shed 0 bases, and the junction held 6 bases outside the gene matches. The CDR3 covers 15 residues.

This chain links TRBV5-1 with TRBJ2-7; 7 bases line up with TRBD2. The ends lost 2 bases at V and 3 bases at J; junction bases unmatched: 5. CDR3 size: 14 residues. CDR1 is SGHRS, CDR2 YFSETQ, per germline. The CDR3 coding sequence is TGCGCCAGCAGCTTTCGTCGGGGGGACTACGAGCAGTACTTC. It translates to CASSFRRGDYEQYF.

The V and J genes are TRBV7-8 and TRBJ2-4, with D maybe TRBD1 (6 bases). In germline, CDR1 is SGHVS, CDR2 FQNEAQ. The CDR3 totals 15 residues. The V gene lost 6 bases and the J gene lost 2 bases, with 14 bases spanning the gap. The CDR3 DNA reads TGTGCCAGCAGTCCTCCTACAGGGCCCAAAAACATTCAGTACTTC. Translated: CASSPPTGPKNIQYF.

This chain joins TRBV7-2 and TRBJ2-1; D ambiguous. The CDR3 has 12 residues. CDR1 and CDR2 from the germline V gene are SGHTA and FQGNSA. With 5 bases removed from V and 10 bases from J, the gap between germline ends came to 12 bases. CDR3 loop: CASSRQVREQFF. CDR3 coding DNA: TGTGCCAGCAGCCGCCAGGTGAGGGAGCAGTTCTTC.

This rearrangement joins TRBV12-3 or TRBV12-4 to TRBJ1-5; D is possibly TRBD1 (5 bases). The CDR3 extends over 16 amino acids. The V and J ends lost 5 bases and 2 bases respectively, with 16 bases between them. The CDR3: CASSLWGRVRNQPQHF. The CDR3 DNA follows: TGTGCCAGCAGTCTATGGGGCAGGGTGCGCAATCAGCCCCAGCATTTT.

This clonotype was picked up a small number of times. CDR3: CASSFSPGGTEAFF. The CDR3 DNA reads TGTGCCAGCAGTTTTTCTCCGGGCGGCACTGAAGCTTTCTTT. This rearrangement joins TRBV12-3 or TRBV12-4 to TRBJ1-1; the D is unclear. The V gene lost 3 bases and the J gene lost 4 bases, with 12 bases spanning the gap. The CDR3 is 14 amino acids.

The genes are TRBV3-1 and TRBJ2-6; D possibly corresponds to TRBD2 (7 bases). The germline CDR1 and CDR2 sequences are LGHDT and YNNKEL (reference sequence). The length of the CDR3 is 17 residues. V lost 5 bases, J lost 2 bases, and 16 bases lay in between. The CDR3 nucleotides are TGTGCCAGCAGCAACCTTCTAGGGGGGGCTGGGGCCAACGTCCTGACTTTC. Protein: CASSNLLGGAGANVLTF.

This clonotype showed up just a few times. The CDR3 DNA follows: TGTGCCAGCAGCGGACTGGGGGGCGCCGGGGAGCTGTTTTTT. It translates to CASSGLGGAGELFF. The chain links TRBV5-4 to TRBJ2-2; the D gene could be TRBD1 or TRBD2 (6 bases each). Germline-derived CDR1 and CDR2 are SGHNT and YYREEE (reference sequence). Trimming cost V 4 bases and J 6 bases, with 13 bases left between them. The CDR3 has 14 amino acids. Filled out from reference TRBV5-4 and TRBJ2-2, the complete variable domain reads ETGVTQSPTHLIKTRGQQVTLRCSSQSGHNTVSWYQQALGQGPQFIFQYYREEENGRGNFPPRFSGLQFPNYSSELNVNALELDDSALYLCASSGLGGAGELFFGEGSRLTVL.

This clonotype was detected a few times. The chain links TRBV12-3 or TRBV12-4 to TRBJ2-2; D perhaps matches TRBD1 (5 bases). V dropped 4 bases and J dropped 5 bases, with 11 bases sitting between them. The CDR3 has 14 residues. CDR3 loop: CASSSGLQTGELFF. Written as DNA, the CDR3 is TGTGCCAGCAGTTCAGGGCTGCAGACCGGGGAGCTGTTTTTT.

DNA for the CDR3: TGTGCCAGCAGCACCGAAAAGAACACTGAAGCTTTCTTT. Encoded protein: CASSTEKNTEAFF. The V gene is TRBV2, the J gene TRBJ1-1; no reliable D call. Trimming stripped 6 bases from V and 1 base from J, with 9 bases between. The CDR3 contains 13 residues. Germline V gene sequence: CDR1 SNHLY, CDR2 FYNNEI.

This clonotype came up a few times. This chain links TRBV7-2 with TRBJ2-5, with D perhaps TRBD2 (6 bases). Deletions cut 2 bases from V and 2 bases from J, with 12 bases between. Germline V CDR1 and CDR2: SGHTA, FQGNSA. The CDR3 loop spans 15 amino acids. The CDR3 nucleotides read TGTGCCAGCAGCTTAATGGGGGGAGAGCAAGAGACCCAGTACTTC. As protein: CASSLMGGEQETQYF.

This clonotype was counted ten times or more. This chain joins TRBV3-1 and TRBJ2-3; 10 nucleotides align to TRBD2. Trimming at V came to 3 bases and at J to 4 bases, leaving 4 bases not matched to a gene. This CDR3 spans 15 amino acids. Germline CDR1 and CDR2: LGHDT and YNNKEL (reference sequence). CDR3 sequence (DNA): TGTGCCAGCAGCCACCTAGCGGGAGTGCCAGATACGCAGTATTTT. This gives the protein CASSHLAGVPDTQYF.

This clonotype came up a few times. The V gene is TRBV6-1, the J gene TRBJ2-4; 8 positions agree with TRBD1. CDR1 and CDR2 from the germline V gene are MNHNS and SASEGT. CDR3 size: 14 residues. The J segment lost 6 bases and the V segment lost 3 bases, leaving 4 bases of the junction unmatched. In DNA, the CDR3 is TGTGCCAGCAGTGACGGACAGGGTGCAAACATTCAGTACTTC. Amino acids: CASSDGQGANIQYF.